This paragraph reports one TCR beta chain. One Seattle source followed patients from active infection through their disease course. In the original workflow: By means of reference gene primer amplification, nucleated cell counts were estimated. The data were produced by immunoSEQ multiplex PCR, yet TCRdb's version contains in-frame clones alone and is incomplete. Clonal size and the V and J genes are those of that table, whereas D and trimming came from the DNA. The sample gives around 340,000 clones, around 88% of which show up once; roughly 6.6% is in the top ten. Germline trimming cut 5 bases from V and 2 bases from J; bases unmatched to any gene: 10. Germline V gives CDR1 SGHNT, CDR2 YYREEE (reference sequence). This CDR3 has 17 residues. This record belongs to a study of blood T cell repertoires in COVID-19. Study-level information: The cDNA or gDNA used as material had been derived from T cells, B-cell-depleted T cells, or PBMCs.

The clonotype was recovered from a woman in her fifties or sixties with COVID-19, enrolled during active disease. The chain uses TRBV5-4 and TRBJ2-3; TRBD2 aligns across 11 bases. The specimen was peripheral blood. The chain's CDR3 is CASRVTSGGHYTDTQYF. Written as DNA, the CDR3 is TGTGCCAGCAGGGTCACTAGCGGGGGACACTACACAGATACGCAGTATTTT. Looking up the rest from reference TRBV5-4 and TRBJ2-3 gives the full variable domain: ETGVTQSPTHLIKTRGQQVTLRCSSQSGHNTVSWYQQALGQGPQFIFQYYREEENGRGNFPPRFSGLQFPNYSSELNVNALELDDSALYLCASRVTSGGHYTDTQYFGPGTRLTVL.